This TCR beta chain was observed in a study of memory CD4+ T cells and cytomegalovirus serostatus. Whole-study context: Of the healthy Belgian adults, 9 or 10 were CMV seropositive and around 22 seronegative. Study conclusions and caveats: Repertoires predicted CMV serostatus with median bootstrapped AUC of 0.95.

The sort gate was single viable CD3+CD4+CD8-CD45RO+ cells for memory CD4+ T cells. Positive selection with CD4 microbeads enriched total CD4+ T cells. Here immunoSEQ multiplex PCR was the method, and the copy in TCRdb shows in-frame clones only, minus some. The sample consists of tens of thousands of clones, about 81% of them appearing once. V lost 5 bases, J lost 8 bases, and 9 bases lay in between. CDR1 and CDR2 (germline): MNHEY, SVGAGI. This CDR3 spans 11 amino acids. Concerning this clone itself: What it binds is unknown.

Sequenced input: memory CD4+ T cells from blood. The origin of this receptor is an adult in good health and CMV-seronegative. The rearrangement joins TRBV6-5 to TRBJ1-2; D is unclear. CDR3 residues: CASSGKPGYTF. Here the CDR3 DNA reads TGTGCCAGCAGTGGGAAACCCGGCTACACCTTC.